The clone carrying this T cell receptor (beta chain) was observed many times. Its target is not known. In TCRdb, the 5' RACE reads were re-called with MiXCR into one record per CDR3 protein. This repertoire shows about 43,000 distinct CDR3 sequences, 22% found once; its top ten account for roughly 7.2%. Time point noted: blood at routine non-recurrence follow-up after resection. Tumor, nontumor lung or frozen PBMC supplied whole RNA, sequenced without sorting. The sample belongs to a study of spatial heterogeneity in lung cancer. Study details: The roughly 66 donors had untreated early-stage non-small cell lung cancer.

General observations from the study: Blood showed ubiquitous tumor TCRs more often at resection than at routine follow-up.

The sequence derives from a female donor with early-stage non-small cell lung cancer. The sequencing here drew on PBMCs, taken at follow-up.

CDR3 sequence (DNA): TGTGCCAGCAGCCTCCTATTGGATAGGTACAACACTGAAGCTTTCTTT. Translating gives CASSLLLDRYNTEAFF. The V and J genes are TRBV7-8 and TRBJ1-1; D gene uncertain. The CDR3 sequence is 16 residues long. V was cut by 5 bases and J by 2 bases, with 18 bases left in between. In germline, CDR1 is SGHVS, CDR2 FQNEAQ.